What follows describes a single T cell receptor beta chain. Its target is not known. From 500 ng of total RNA, TCR beta-specific cDNA was reverse-transcribed using a constant-region primer. Investigators got TCR beta libraries out of three nested multiplex PCR rounds, done with slightly modified ARM-PCR. TRBV1-TRBV30 forward primers paired with a C-beta reverse primer were used in the first two PCR rounds, which ran roughly 9 cycles each. TCRdb re-called the multiplex PCR reads with MiXCR, one entry per CDR3 protein. The repertoire holds hundreds of thousands of distinct CDR3 sequences, with 50% to 60% as singletons. This record comes from a study of tumor-infiltrating lymphocytes in primary liver carcinoma. Study in general: Patients comprised men and women whose ages fell between 30 and 69 years. T1-T3 N0M0 was the stage of the tumors, which were about 4 to 10 cm across. Study conclusions and caveats: Tumor samples exhibited a significantly greater top-250-clone fraction than blood samples (p = 0.039). Lesser overlap characterized tumor-adjacent and tumor-blood pairs relative to tumor region pairs.

In addition to blood RNA drawn from unsorted whole blood, germline DNA was extracted. The V gene's germline CDR1 is SEHNR and CDR2 FQNEAQ (reference sequence). This CDR3 has 16 residues. The ends were cut back, 0 bases at V and 0 bases at J, with 9 bases in the middle. The chain uses TRBV7-9 and TRBJ2-1, with D possibly matching TRBD2 (5 bases). Sequencing was done on a sample of peripheral blood. The sequence was collected from a woman under 40 with primary liver carcinoma and hepatitis B virus infection. CDR3 sequence (DNA): TGTGCCAGCAGCTTAGCTATGGCGGGCTCCTACAATGAGCAGTTCTTC. This encodes CASSLAMAGSYNEQFF.